The 24 T cell receptor beta chains given below trace back to one sample, sequenced in a study of CD8+ T cells in alopecia areata. Specified treatment: oral pan-JAK inhibitor, 5-10 mg twice daily. The authors extracted RNA and reverse transcribed it into cDNA as the sequencing template. This table comes from immunoSEQ multiplex PCR, and its TCRdb copy is limited to in-frame clones, with some not included. The sample yields about 200,000 clones, 58% seen once. Sequenced material: CD4+ T cells sorted from blood, taken at week 24, from a patient treated with tofacitinib. Receptors were obtained from a human donor with alopecia areata.

This clone was observed a few times. The V gene is TRBV6-5, the J gene TRBJ2-7; 8 bases are a match to TRBD1. The germline CDR1 and CDR2 sequences are MNHEY and SVGAGI. CDR3 length equals 15 residues. After removal of 3 bases from V and 3 bases from J, the junction contained 7 bases not matched to a gene. CDR3: CASSYFRTGLYEQYF. CDR3 nucleotides: TGTGCCAGCAGTTATTTTAGGACAGGGCTCTACGAGCAGTACTTC.

The chain recombines TRBV28 with TRBJ2-1, with a possible D match to TRBD1 (5 bases). The CDR3 covers 11 residues. Germline V gene data show CDR1 as MDHEN and CDR2 as SYDVKM. V lost 8 bases and J 9 bases, leaving 11 bases between the germline ends. CDR3 coding DNA: TGTGCCAGCTCGAGGACAAGTGAGCAGTTCTTC. Amino acid sequence: CASSRTSEQFF.

A single count supports this clone. The chain uses TRBV29-1 and TRBJ2-5; the D call may be TRBD1 or TRBD2 (6 bases each). V was trimmed by 3 bases and J by 3 bases, leaving 14 bases between them. The CDR3 covers 14 residues. Looked up from germline, CDR1 is SQVTM and CDR2 is ANQGSEA. The CDR3 DNA sequence: TGCAGCGTTGAGGGGGGCCAATCAGAAGAGACCCAGTACTTC. Translation gives CSVEGGQSEETQYF.

This chain joins TRBV6-4 and TRBJ2-6, with TRBD2 identical over 7 bases. This CDR3 spans 13 amino acids. CDR1 is MRHNA, CDR2 SNTAGT, per germline. J was trimmed by 12 bases and V by 3 bases; bases with no gene match: 5. CDR3 nucleotides: TGTGCCAGCAGTGAGGGGGAGGGAAGCGTCCTGACTTTC. Residues: CASSEGEGSVLTF.

The chain combines TRBV18 with TRBJ2-5; possibly TRBD2 for D (6 bases). This CDR3 spans 15 amino acids. Trimming removed 1 base at V and 1 base at J, with 10 bases between. Germline V lookup: CDR1 KGHSH, CDR2 LQKENI. This chain's CDR3 is CASSPLRGPQETQYF. Here the CDR3 DNA reads TGTGCCAGCTCACCACTGCGGGGCCCCCAAGAGACCCAGTACTTC. Variable domain in full (rest from reference TRBV18 and TRBJ2-5): NAGVMQNPRHLVRRRGQEARLRCSPMKGHSHVYWYRQLPEEGLKFMVYLQKENIIDESGMPKERFSAEFPKEGPSILRIQQVVRGDSAAYFCASSPLRGPQETQYFGPGTRLLVL.

This sequence joins TRBV7-6 and TRBJ2-5; 8 bases map to TRBD2. Germline trimming cut 1 base from V and 4 bases from J; bases unmatched to any gene: 5. Germline values: CDR1 SGHVS, CDR2 FNYEAQ. This CDR3 has 15 residues. The CDR3 sequence is CASSLVAGLSETQYF. The CDR3 DNA reads as TGTGCCAGCAGCTTAGTAGCGGGACTATCAGAGACCCAGTACTTC. The variable domain in full, completed from reference TRBV7-6 and TRBJ2-5, reads GAGVSQSPRYKVTKRGQDVALRCDPISGHVSLYWYRQALGQGPEFLTYFNYEAQQDKSGLPNDRFSAERPEGSISTLTIQRTEQRDSAMYRCASSLVAGLSETQYFGPGTRLLVL.

The rearrangement uses TRBV5-1 and TRBJ2-3; D unresolved. Germline V gene sequence: CDR1 SGHRS, CDR2 YFSETQ. There are 15 residues in the CDR3. With 1 base removed from V and 3 bases from J, the gap between germline ends came to 12 bases. The CDR3 DNA follows: TGCGCCAGCAGCTTGTTGATCCAGCCGACAGATACGCAGTATTTT. As protein: CASSLLIQPTDTQYF.

The rearrangement uses TRBV4-1 and TRBJ2-7; perhaps TRBD1 as D (6 bases). CDR3 size: 17 residues. V was pared by 4 bases and J by 4 bases, with 23 bases between. CDR1 is MGHRA and CDR2 is YSYEKL in the germline V gene. The CDR3 region is CASSLGSLLGTPYEQYF. CDR3 nucleotide sequence: TGCGCCAGCAGCCTTGGGAGTCTACTAGGGACACCTTACGAGCAGTACTTC.

This clone has only a few counts. The CDR3 region has the DNA TGTGCCATCAGTGGTTCCGACAGGGTAAACGGCTACACCTTC. It specifies CAISGSDRVNGYTF. This chain joins TRBV10-3 and TRBJ1-2, with TRBD1 matching over 7 bases. With V trimmed by 4 bases and J by 8 bases, 10 bases remained unmatched. The CDR3 extends over 14 amino acids. The germline V gene encodes CDR1 ENHRY and CDR2 SYGVKD.

The rearrangement links TRBV10-3 to TRBJ2-1; tentatively, D is TRBD2 (5 bases). Trimming left V 8 bases short and J 6 bases short, with 14 bases between. The CDR3 has 13 amino acids. Germline CDR1 ENHRY, CDR2 SYGVKD. CDR3: CAISGYSSNEQFF. CDR3 nucleotide sequence: TGTGCCATCTCGGGGTACAGTAGCAATGAGCAGTTCTTC.

The chain recombines TRBV9 with TRBJ1-2, with D perhaps matching TRBD1 (6 bases). Germline V gene lookup returns CDR1 SGDLS and CDR2 YYNGEE. CDR3 length equals 14 residues. Trimming stripped 3 bases from V and 8 bases from J, with 17 bases between. The CDR3 spells CASSGGTLPAGYTF. The CDR3, as DNA: TGTGCCAGCAGCGGGGGGACACTACCGGCGGGCTACACCTTC. The full variable domain, rest sourced from reference TRBV9 and TRBJ1-2, is DSGVTQTPKHLITATGQRVTLRCSPRSGDLSVYWYQQSLDQGLQFLIQYYNGEERAKGNILERFSAQQFPDLHSELNLSSLELGDSALYFCASSGGTLPAGYTFGSGTRLTVV.

This clone came up once. The V and J genes are TRBV2 and TRBJ2-6, with 8 bases that match TRBD1. The CDR3 runs to 18 residues. J was trimmed by 0 bases and V by 5 bases; bases with no gene match: 9. The germline CDR1 and CDR2 sequences are SNHLY and FYNNEI. DNA of the CDR3: TGTGCCAGCAGTCGCGCAGGGGGCAAGAGCTCTGGGGCCAACGTCCTGACTTTC. Its translation: CASSRAGGKSSGANVLTF.

The V gene is TRBV5-1, the J gene TRBJ2-3; 7 nucleotides align to TRBD2. Trimming at V came to 7 bases and at J to 0 bases, leaving 2 bases not matched to a gene. This CDR3 region has 13 residues. Germline assignment: CDR1 SGHRS and CDR2 YFSETQ. The CDR3 protein is CASRRGSTDTQYF. In DNA form, the CDR3 reads TGCGCCAGCCGGCGGGGGAGCACAGATACGCAGTATTTT.

The gene calls are TRBV7-2 and TRBJ1-1; 11 bases map to TRBD1. This CDR3 contains 15 residues. J lost 4 bases, V lost 5 bases, and 6 bases had no gene match. Germline loops: CDR1 SGHTA, CDR2 FQGNSA. The CDR3 DNA reads TGTGCCAGCAGCCCATCCGGGACAGGGGGCACTGAAGCTTTCTTT. Translating it yields CASSPSGTGGTEAFF.

Details on this clone: This sample also contains other DNA sequences that code for the same CDR3. The V gene is TRBV7-2, the J gene TRBJ2-7; 11 bases agree with TRBD1. Germline assignment: CDR1 SGHTA and CDR2 FQGNSA. This CDR3 is built from 14 residues. With 4 bases clipped from V and 4 bases from J, the junction kept 3 bases outside the gene matches. The CDR3 DNA sequence: TGTGCCAGCAGCTCGGGGACAGGGGGTTACGAGCAGTACTTC. Residues: CASSSGTGGYEQYF.

The count of this clone is one. The rearrangement links TRBV27 to TRBJ2-7, with 7 bases lining up with TRBD1. Looked up from germline, CDR1 is MNHEY and CDR2 is SMNVEV (reference sequence). Trimming at V came to 4 bases and at J to 3 bases, leaving 12 bases not matched to a gene. The CDR3 has 16 residues. The CDR3 DNA reads as TGTGCCAGCAGTTCAACTCCGGGACAGAAACGCTACGAGCAGTACTTC. Its translation: CASSSTPGQKRYEQYF.

CDR3 in DNA: TGTGCCAGCAGCCAAGTTCGGTTGGGGTTCGGGGAGCTGTTTTTT. Translating it yields CASSQVRLGFGELFF. The V and J genes are TRBV4-2 and TRBJ2-2, with no clear D. From germline, CDR1 is LGHNA and CDR2 YNFKEQ. The V end was cut by 1 base, the J end by 7 bases, with 13 bases between. This CDR3 comprises 15 residues.

About this clone itself: An end of the junction differs from the germline gene, which may be a read error. The gene calls are TRBV4-1 and TRBJ2-2, with D perhaps matching TRBD1 (5 bases). The CDR3 runs to 16 residues. Germline V lookup: CDR1 MGHRA, CDR2 YSYEKL. CDR3 sequence: CASSRSDRLNSGELFF. CDR3 in DNA: TGCGCCAGCAGCCGGTCCGACAGACTGAACAGCGGGGAGCTGTTTTTT.

A word on this clone: Other nucleotide sequences from this sample produce the same CDR3. The CDR3 DNA reads TGTGCCAGCAGCCCGGGCGGGGACCGGGGGGAGACCCAGTACTTC. Translated: CASSPGGDRGETQYF. This chain uses TRBV5-4 with TRBJ2-5; maybe TRBD2 (6 bases). This CDR3 spans 15 amino acids. Trimming cost V 4 bases and J 5 bases, with 18 bases left between them. Germline CDR1 reads SGHNT; CDR2 reads YYREEE (reference sequence). The full variable domain, rest sourced from reference TRBV5-4 and TRBJ2-5, is ETGVTQSPTHLIKTRGQQVTLRCSSQSGHNTVSWYQQALGQGPQFIFQYYREEENGRGNFPPRFSGLQFPNYSSELNVNALELDDSALYLCASSPGGDRGETQYFGPGTRLLVL.

The chain uses TRBV29-1 and TRBJ2-1; 9 bases are shared with TRBD2. Germline V gene sequence: CDR1 SQVTM, CDR2 ANQGSEA. The ends lost 5 bases at V and 10 bases at J; junction bases unmatched: 6. CDR3 length: 12 residues. In DNA, the CDR3 is TGCAGCGTTTCCGGACTAGCGCAGGAGCAGTTCTTC. Encoded protein: CSVSGLAQEQFF.

This clone was observed a handful of times. The chain is built from TRBV7-2 and TRBJ2-2; D unclear. Germline loops: CDR1 SGHTA, CDR2 FQGNSA. V lost 5 bases and J 0 bases, leaving 7 bases between the germline ends. The CDR3 sequence is 14 residues long. The CDR3 region has the DNA TGTGCCAGCAGCCCCCAAGCGAACACCGGGGAGCTGTTTTTT. Its protein product is CASSPQANTGELFF.

V is TRBV7-2 and J is TRBJ2-1; D remains ambiguous. The CDR3 contains 12 residues. Germline CDR1 reads SGHTA; CDR2 reads FQGNSA. V lost 5 bases to trimming and J lost 9 bases, with 11 bases between them. The CDR3 DNA reads TGTGCCAGCAGCCGAGGTACGGGTGAGCAGTTCTTC. Amino acids: CASSRGTGEQFF.

In this sample, this clone turned up a few times. The V call is TRBV29-1, the J call TRBJ1-1; D is undetermined. V dropped 7 bases and J dropped 1 base, with 13 bases sitting between them. Germline V lookup: CDR1 SQVTM, CDR2 ANQGSEA. CDR3 length equals 13 residues. Here the CDR3 reads CSARGGPNTEAFF. The CDR3 DNA follows: TGCAGCGCCAGAGGTGGGCCGAACACTGAAGCTTTCTTT.

This chain uses TRBV6-5 with TRBJ1-1; a possible D gene is TRBD1 (5 bases). The V gene lost 5 bases and the J gene lost 1 base, with 11 bases spanning the gap. This CDR3 spans 14 amino acids. The V gene's germline CDR1 is MNHEY and CDR2 SVGAGI. The CDR3 region has the DNA TGTGCCAGCAGTGAATTGGGGGGGAACACTGAAGCTTTCTTT. Translating gives CASSELGGNTEAFF.